This is a list of T cell receptor beta chains from one sample in a study of beta chain features in type 1 diabetes. Sequencing was performed with immunoSEQ multiplex PCR; in TCRdb, only in-frame clones are kept and a portion is missing. Of 300,000 or so clones in the sample, roughly 9% were seen once. Sequencing used central memory CD4+ T cells from blood. Receptor source: a young man with type 1 diabetes. Each CDR3 is given with its conserved first and last residue. The order of the fields is J gene, D gene, clone size, V gene, CDR3 DNA, CDR3 protein. D genes are given only for firm matches. Expanded clones are given a class, and other clones once, few, many or no size at all.

J: TRBJ2-3
D: .
size: few
V: TRBV18
DNA: TGTGCCAGCTCACCGCGGAGCGCCAGCACAGATACGCAGTATTTT
CDR3: CASSPRSASTDTQYF

J: TRBJ1-2
D: TRBD1
size: many
V: TRBV4-3
DNA: TGCGCCAGCAGCCGGGAGACAGGGGATGGCTACACCTTC
CDR3: CASSRETGDGYTF

J: TRBJ1-2
D: TRBD1
size: .
V: TRBV4-3
DNA: TGCGCCAGCAGCCAAGGTGACAGGGAGAGTGCTGGCTACACCTTC
CDR3: CASSQGDRESAGYTF

J: TRBJ1-4
D: .
size: few
V: TRBV19
DNA: TGTGCCAGTCGAGGGGCAGCTAATGAAAAACTGTTTTTT
CDR3: CASRGAANEKLFF

J: TRBJ2-1
D: TRBD1
size: few
V: TRBV27
DNA: TGTGCCAGCAGTTTCGAACAGGGGGCCCGCGTGAGGGAGCAGTTCTTC
CDR3: CASSFEQGARVREQFF

J: TRBJ2-3
D: .
size: .
V: TRBV7-2
DNA: TGTGCCAGCAGCTCCCGTCGGGGGGCCCTCACAGATACGCAGTATTTT
CDR3: CASSSRRGALTDTQYF

J: TRBJ2-3
D: .
size: few
V: TRBV7-8
DNA: TGTGCCAGCAGCGCCTGGGGGGGCGAGGTAGATACGCAGTATTTT
CDR3: CASSAWGGEVDTQYF

J: TRBJ2-7
D: TRBD2
size: few
V: TRBV6-6
DNA: TGTGCCAGCAGTTATAGCGGGGTAGTAACGGCCTACGAGCAGTACTTC
CDR3: CASSYSGVVTAYEQYF

J: TRBJ1-2
D: .
size: few
V: TRBV10-3
DNA: TGTGCCATCAGTGGGGACCCAAGCTATGGCTACACCTTC
CDR3: CAISGDPSYGYTF

J: TRBJ2-3
D: .
size: many
V: TRBV9
DNA: TGTGCCAGCAGCGTAGTCCTAGGGGCCGCGGATACGCAGTATTTT
CDR3: CASSVVLGAADTQYF

J: TRBJ1-2
D: .
size: few
V: TRBV6-5
DNA: TGTGCCAGCAGGGAGTTAAGAGTGAACTATGGCTACACCTTC
CDR3: CASRELRVNYGYTF

J: TRBJ2-2
D: .
size: few
V: TRBV28
DNA: TGTGCCAGCAGTTTGGTGTACACCGGGGAGCTGTTTTTT
CDR3: CASSLVYTGELFF

J: TRBJ1-5
D: .
size: .
V: TRBV19
DNA: TGTGCCAGTAACGAGGGAGCTCAGCCCCAGCATTTT
CDR3: CASNEGAQPQHF

J: TRBJ1-3
D: .
size: many
V: TRBV9
DNA: TGTGCCAGCAGCGCGCAGGGGACTGGAAACACCATATATTTT
CDR3: CASSAQGTGNTIYF

J: TRBJ2-7
D: TRBD1
size: .
V: TRBV18
DNA: TGTGCCAGTCAAGACCAGGACAGGGCTAACTACGAGCAGTACTTC
CDR3: CASQDQDRANYEQYF

J: TRBJ2-1
D: TRBD1
size: .
V: TRBV9
DNA: TGTGCCAGCAGCCTCGGACAGGGTGGGAATGAGCAGTTCTTC
CDR3: CASSLGQGGNEQFF

J: TRBJ2-5
D: .
size: few
V: TRBV25-1
DNA: TGTGCCAGCAGTGAACGACACAACCAAGAGACCCAGTACTTC
CDR3: CASSERHNQETQYF

J: TRBJ1-1
D: .
size: .
V: TRBV4-3
DNA: TGCGCCAGCAGCCAAGATCGAACAACTGAAGCTTTCTTT
CDR3: CASSQDRTTEAFF

J: TRBJ2-1
D: TRBD2
size: .
V: TRBV28
DNA: TGTGCCAGCAGTCACGGGACTAGCGGGAGGAATGAGCAGTTCTTC
CDR3: CASSHGTSGRNEQFF

J: TRBJ1-3
D: .
size: many
V: TRBV6-5
DNA: TGTGCCAGCAGTTACGACGGGGGGCAAGGAAACACCATATATTTT
CDR3: CASSYDGGQGNTIYF

J: TRBJ2-4
D: TRBD2
size: .
V: TRBV29-1
DNA: TGCAGCGTTGAAGCGACTAGCGCCCTCGCCAAAAACATTCAGTACTTC
CDR3: CSVEATSALAKNIQYF

J: TRBJ2-5
D: TRBD1
size: few
V: TRBV12-5
DNA: TGTGCTAGTGGCCCGACAGGGGAAGAGACCCAGTACTTC
CDR3: CASGPTGEETQYF

J: TRBJ1-2
D: .
size: .
V: TRBV6-5
DNA: TGTGCCAGCAGTCCCCGCAGGTGGTCCAACTATGGCTACACCTTC
CDR3: CASSPRRWSNYGYTF

J: TRBJ2-2
D: TRBD1
size: few
V: TRBV2
DNA: TGTGCCACGAAACAGGGGTACGCCGGGGAGCTGTTTTTT
CDR3: CATKQGYAGELFF

J: TRBJ2-5
D: TRBD2
size: .
V: TRBV15
DNA: TGTGCCACCAGCAGAGATGGGCTAGCGGGGACCCAAGAGACCCAGTACTTC
CDR3: CATSRDGLAGTQETQYF

J: TRBJ2-1
D: TRBD2
size: few
V: TRBV30
DNA: TGTGCCTGGACAGCGGGGGGGCCAGATCTGTTCTTC
CDR3: CAWTAGGPDLFF

J: TRBJ2-6
D: .
size: .
V: TRBV6-5
DNA: TGTGCCAGCAGTTCGGGACGCAACTCTGGGGCCAACGTCCTGACTTTC
CDR3: CASSSGRNSGANVLTF

J: TRBJ2-1
D: TRBD1
size: .
V: TRBV6-6
DNA: TGTGCCAGCAGTTCCGCGGGACAGGATTACAATGAGCAGTTCTTC
CDR3: CASSSAGQDYNEQFF

J: TRBJ2-7
D: TRBD2
size: few
V: TRBV5-6
DNA: TGTGCCAGCAGCTTGGCGTCAGCGGGGCCTCGTTACGAGCAGTACTTC
CDR3: CASSLASAGPRYEQYF

J: TRBJ2-7
D: .
size: .
V: TRBV7-2
DNA: TGTGCCAGCAGCTTAGTGGGGGGACAGACCTACGAGCAGTACTTC
CDR3: CASSLVGGQTYEQYF

J: TRBJ2-3
D: .
size: .
V: TRBV30
DNA: TGTGCCTGGACAGGGGAACCCACAGATACGCAGTATTTT
CDR3: CAWTGEPTDTQYF

J: TRBJ1-1
D: TRBD1
size: few
V: TRBV5-6
DNA: TGTGCCAGCAGCCCGGTCCGGGACAGGGTAAGACGCACTGAAGCTTTCTTT
CDR3: CASSPVRDRVRRTEAFF

J: TRBJ1-6
D: TRBD1
size: .
V: TRBV10-3
DNA: TGTGCCGTTGGCAGGGGGGATAATTCACCCCTCCACTTT
CDR3: CAVGRGDNSPLHF

J: TRBJ1-5
D: .
size: few
V: TRBV4-3
DNA: TGCGCCAGCAGCCAAGAGGCCGGGAAGGGGCCCCAGCATTTT
CDR3: CASSQEAGKGPQHF

J: TRBJ2-2
D: TRBD2
size: many
V: TRBV7-2
DNA: TGTGCCAGCAGCGTGGGACTAGCTGCCGGGGAGCTGTTTTTT
CDR3: CASSVGLAAGELFF

J: TRBJ2-3
D: .
size: .
V: TRBV7-2
DNA: TGTGCCAGCACCCGGTTGTCTGCAGATACGCAGTATTTT
CDR3: CASTRLSADTQYF

J: TRBJ2-5
D: .
size: few
V: TRBV5-6
DNA: TGTGCCAGCAGCTTGGCCGAAGGTGACTTCCAAGAGACCCAGTACTTC
CDR3: CASSLAEGDFQETQYF

J: TRBJ2-7
D: .
size: .
V: TRBV5-1
DNA: TGCGCCAGCAGCCCCCCCGGGTCCATGGGCTACGAGCAGTACTTC
CDR3: CASSPPGSMGYEQYF

J: TRBJ2-5
D: TRBD1
size: .
V: TRBV11-2
DNA: TGTGCCAGCAGCTTGGACAGGGAGCAGACCCAGTACTTC
CDR3: CASSLDREQTQYF